This T cell receptor beta chain came from a study of lymphopenia after photon versus proton radiotherapy. After removal of 3 bases from V and 2 bases from J, the junction contained 4 bases not matched to a gene. The CDR3 has 15 amino acids. Germline V gene sequence: CDR1 SGHAT, CDR2 FQNNGV. Study-wide points: Survival link was tested only in deceased patients; proton benefit remains a possibility.

Details on this clone: What it recognizes is unknown.

The table came from immunoSEQ multiplex PCR; TCRdb's copy has only in-frame clones and leaves some out. The data show under 70,000 clones, under 95% seen once. The material sequenced was peripheral blood, taken from a patient treated with photon-based radiotherapy. The rearrangement links TRBV11-2 to TRBJ2-7, with 10 bases that match TRBD2. The clonotype was recovered from a middle-aged woman with cholangiocarcinoma. In nucleotides, the CDR3 is TGTGCCAGCAGCTTCGGGACTAGCGCAACCTACGAGCAGTACTTC. Residues: CASSFGTSATYEQYF. The whole variable domain, remainder taken from reference TRBV11-2 and TRBJ2-7, is EAGVAQSPRYKIIEKRQSVAFWCNPISGHATLYWYQQILGQGPKLLIQFQNNGVVDDSQLPKDRFSAERLKGVDSTLKIQPAKLEDSAVYLCASSFGTSATYEQYFGPGTRLTVT.